Below, one TCR beta chain is given with its context. Per the original data handling: Amplification with reference gene primers provided the estimates of nucleated cell counts. Assay: immunoSEQ multiplex PCR; the TCRdb copy retains only in-frame clones and omits some. The DNA gave D and trimming, while V, J and clone size come from that table. The sample includes 95,000 to 150,000 clones, around 86% of them seen just once. Germline assignment: CDR1 LGHDT and CDR2 YNNKEL (reference sequence). With V trimmed by 4 bases and J by 7 bases, 9 bases remained unmatched. This CDR3 contains 16 residues. The entry originates in a study of blood T cell repertoires in COVID-19. In the study overall: Sites across the United States, Italy and Spain contributed samples from acute and convalescent COVID-19. T cells, B-cell-depleted T cells, or PBMCs supplied cDNA or gDNA.

The chain combines TRBV3-1 (or the pseudogene TRBV3-2) with TRBJ2-2, with 10 bases that match TRBD1. This TCR came from a human donor in a cohort sampled during active COVID-19. The sequenced material came from peripheral blood. The CDR3 DNA follows: TGTGCCAGCAGCCCGTGGACAGGGGGAAAAGTCGGGGAGCTGTTTTTT. Translated: CASSPWTGGKVGELFF.